This TCR beta chain appears in the sequencing data of a study of T cells in women clearing cervical HPV infection. Study-wide context: Blood came at first lesion visit for cases, post-clearance for controls.

Looked up from germline, CDR1 is KGHSH and CDR2 is LQKENI. The CDR3 is 13 amino acids. As concerns this clone: The observed sequence ends 3 residues before the CDR3 terminus, with the missing tail filled in from the germline J gene. In the same sample, other DNA sequences code for this CDR3.

Method: immunoSEQ multiplex PCR; TCRdb's copy keeps in-frame clones and lacks some. The listing records about 25,000 clones. This chain connects TRBV18 to TRBJ2-4, with a tentative D call TRBD2 (5 bases). The source material was blood buffy coat. The receptor comes from a woman aged 18 to 75 with a cervical HPV16 infection that either progressed to CIN3+ or cleared (not recorded which). The covered CDR3 bases are TGTGCCAGCTCACCACAGGGAGACTATGGT. Protein product: CASSPQGDYG. The entire CDR3 is CASSPQGDYGQYF.